This paragraph covers one T cell receptor beta chain sequence. Its antigen is still unknown. The sample belongs to a study of cytomegalovirus exposure and HLA in healthy donors. Clones were sequenced by immunoSEQ multiplex PCR, and TCRdb holds only the in-frame ones, with some missing. The sample carries tens of thousands of clones, about 92% recorded once. CDR3 length: 14 residues. Germline V gene sequence: CDR1 SGDLS, CDR2 YYNGEE. V shed 4 bases, J shed 5 bases, and the junction held 7 bases outside the gene matches. Study outcomes and limitations: Cytomegalovirus status was reportedly diagnosed by the classifier with high sensitivity and specificity. Most TCR sequences were uncommon, yet certain public TCRs appeared in many donors.

This chain connects TRBV9 to TRBJ2-7, with 9 bases matching TRBD1. This sequence originates from a young woman in good health and CMV-seronegative. Input material: PBMCs. The CDR3, as DNA: TGTGCCAGCAGCATGACAGGGGGTGTCGACGAGCAGTACTTC. It yields the protein CASSMTGGVDEQYF.